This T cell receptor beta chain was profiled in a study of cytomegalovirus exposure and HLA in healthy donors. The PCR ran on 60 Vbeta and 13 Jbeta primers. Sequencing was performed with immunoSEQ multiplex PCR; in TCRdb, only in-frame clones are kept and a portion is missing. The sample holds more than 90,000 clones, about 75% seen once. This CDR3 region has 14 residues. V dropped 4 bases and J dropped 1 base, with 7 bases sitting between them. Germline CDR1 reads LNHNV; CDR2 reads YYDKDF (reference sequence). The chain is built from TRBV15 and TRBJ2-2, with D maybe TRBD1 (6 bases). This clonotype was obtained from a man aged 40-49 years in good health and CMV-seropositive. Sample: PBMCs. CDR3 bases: TGTGCCACCAGCACGGGACAGAACACCGGGGAGCTGTTTTTT. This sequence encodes CATSTGQNTGELFF.